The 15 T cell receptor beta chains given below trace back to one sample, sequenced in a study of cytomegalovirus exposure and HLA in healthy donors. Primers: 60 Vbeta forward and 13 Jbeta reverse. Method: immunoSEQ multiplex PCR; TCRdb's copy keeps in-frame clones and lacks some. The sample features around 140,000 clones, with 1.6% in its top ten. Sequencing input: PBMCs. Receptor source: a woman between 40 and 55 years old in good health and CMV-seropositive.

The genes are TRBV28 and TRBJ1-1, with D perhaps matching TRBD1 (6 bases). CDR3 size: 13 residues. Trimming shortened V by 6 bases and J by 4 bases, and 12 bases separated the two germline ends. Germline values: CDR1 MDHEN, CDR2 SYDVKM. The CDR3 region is CASRTGSSTEAFF. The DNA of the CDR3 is TGTGCCAGCAGAACAGGGTCGAGCACTGAAGCTTTCTTT.

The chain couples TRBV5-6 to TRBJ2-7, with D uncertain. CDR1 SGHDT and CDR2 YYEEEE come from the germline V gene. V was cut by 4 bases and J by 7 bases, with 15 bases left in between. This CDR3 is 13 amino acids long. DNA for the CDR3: TGTGCCAGCAGCCCCGCTTTAACGAGTGAGCAGTACTTC. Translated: CASSPALTSEQYF.

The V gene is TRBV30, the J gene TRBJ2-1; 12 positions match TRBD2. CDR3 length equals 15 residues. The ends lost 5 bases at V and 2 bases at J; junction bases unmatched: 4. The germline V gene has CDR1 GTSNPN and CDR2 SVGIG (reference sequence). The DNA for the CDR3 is TGTGCCTGGTCAGGACTAGCGGGGACCTACAATGAGCAGTTCTTC. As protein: CAWSGLAGTYNEQFF.

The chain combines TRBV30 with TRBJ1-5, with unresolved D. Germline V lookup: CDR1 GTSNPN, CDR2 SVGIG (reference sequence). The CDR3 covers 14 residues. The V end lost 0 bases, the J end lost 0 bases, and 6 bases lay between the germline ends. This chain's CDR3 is CAWSVGSSNQPQHF. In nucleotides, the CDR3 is TGTGCCTGGAGTGTTGGTAGTAGCAATCAGCCCCAGCATTTT.

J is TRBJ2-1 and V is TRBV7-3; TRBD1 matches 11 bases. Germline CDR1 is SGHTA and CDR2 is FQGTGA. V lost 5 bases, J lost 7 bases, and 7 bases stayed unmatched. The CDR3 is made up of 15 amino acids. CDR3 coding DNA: TGTGCCAGCAGCCAGGACAGGGGGCATGCAAATGAGCAGTTCTTC. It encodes CASSQDRGHANEQFF.

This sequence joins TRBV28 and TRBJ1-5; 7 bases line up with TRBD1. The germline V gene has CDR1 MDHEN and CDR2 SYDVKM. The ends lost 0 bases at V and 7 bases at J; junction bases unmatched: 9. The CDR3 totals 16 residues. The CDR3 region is CASSLWPTSGQQPQHF. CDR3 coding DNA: TGTGCCAGCAGTTTATGGCCTACATCGGGACAGCAGCCCCAGCATTTT.

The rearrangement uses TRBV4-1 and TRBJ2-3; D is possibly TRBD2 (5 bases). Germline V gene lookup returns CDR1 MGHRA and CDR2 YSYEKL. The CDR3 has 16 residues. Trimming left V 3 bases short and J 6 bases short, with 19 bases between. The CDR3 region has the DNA TGCGCCAGCAGCCACCCATCCGGGCGGGTCCGGGATACGCAGTATTTT. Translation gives CASSHPSGRVRDTQYF.

The CDR3 spells CASKEGGGVEAFF. CDR3 DNA sequence: TGTGCCAGTAAGGAGGGTGGGGGGGTTGAAGCTTTCTTT. The rearrangement joins TRBV19 to TRBJ1-1; tentatively, D is TRBD1 (5 bases). Germline CDR1 LNHDA, CDR2 SQIVND (reference sequence). The CDR3 covers 13 residues. The V gene lost 7 bases and the J gene lost 7 bases, with 16 bases spanning the gap.

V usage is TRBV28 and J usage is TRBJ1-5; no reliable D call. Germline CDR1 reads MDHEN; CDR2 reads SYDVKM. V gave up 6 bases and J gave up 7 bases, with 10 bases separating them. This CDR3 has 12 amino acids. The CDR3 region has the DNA TGTGCCAGCAGCCTTGACACGCAGCCCCAGCATTTT. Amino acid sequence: CASSLDTQPQHF.

The DNA for the CDR3 is TGTGCCAGCAGCTTGGAGGCAGGGAACTATGGCTACACCTTC. Its protein is CASSLEAGNYGYTF. J is TRBJ1-2 and V is TRBV5-4, with TRBD1 as a possible D gene (5 bases). The CDR3 consists of 14 residues. Trimming removed 0 bases from V and 2 bases from J, with 8 bases in between. Germline CDR1 and CDR2: SGHNT and YYREEE (reference sequence).

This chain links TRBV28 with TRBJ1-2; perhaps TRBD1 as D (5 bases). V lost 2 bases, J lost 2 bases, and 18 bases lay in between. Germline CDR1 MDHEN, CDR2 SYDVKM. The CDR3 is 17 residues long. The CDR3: CASSLRGGRFGNYGYTF. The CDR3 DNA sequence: TGTGCCAGCAGTTTACGGGGGGGAAGGTTTGGAAACTATGGCTACACCTTC.

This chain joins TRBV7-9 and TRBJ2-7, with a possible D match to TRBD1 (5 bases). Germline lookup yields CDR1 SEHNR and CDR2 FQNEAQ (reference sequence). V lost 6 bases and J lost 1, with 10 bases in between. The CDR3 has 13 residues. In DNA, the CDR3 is TGTGCCAGCAGAGCGCAGGGTTCCTACGAGCAGTACTTC. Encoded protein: CASRAQGSYEQYF.

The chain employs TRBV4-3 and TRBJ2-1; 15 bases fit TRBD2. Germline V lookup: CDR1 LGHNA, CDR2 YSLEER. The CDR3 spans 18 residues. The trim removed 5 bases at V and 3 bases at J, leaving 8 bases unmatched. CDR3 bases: TGCGCCAGCAGCATACGGACTAGCGGGAGGGATATCTACAATGAGCAGTTCTTC. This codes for CASSIRTSGRDIYNEQFF.

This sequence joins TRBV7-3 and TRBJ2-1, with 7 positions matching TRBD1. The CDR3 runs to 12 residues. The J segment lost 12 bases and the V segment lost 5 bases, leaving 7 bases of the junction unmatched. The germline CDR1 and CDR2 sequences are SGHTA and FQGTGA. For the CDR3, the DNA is TGTGCCAGCAGCCAGAACCGGGACAGGCAGTTCTTC. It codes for CASSQNRDRQFF.

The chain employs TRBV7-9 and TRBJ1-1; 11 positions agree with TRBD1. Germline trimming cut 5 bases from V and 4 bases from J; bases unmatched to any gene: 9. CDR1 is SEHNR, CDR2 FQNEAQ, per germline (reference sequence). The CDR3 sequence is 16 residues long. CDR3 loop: CASSPHPGQGVTEAFF. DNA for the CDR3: TGTGCCAGCAGCCCGCATCCGGGACAGGGGGTCACTGAAGCTTTCTTT. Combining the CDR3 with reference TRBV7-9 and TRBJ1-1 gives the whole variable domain DTGVSQNPRHKITKRGQNVTFRCDPISEHNRLYWYRQTLGQGPEFLTYFQNEAQLEKSRLLSDRFSAERPKGSFSTLEIQRTEQGDSAMYLCASSPHPGQGVTEAFFGQGTRLTVV.